Each of the 4 T cell receptor beta chains below was sequenced from the same sample in a study of identical twins. MiXCR was run by TCRdb on the 5' RACE reads, yielding one entry per CDR3 protein. The sample lists roughly 1.6 million distinct CDR3 sequences, roughly a third seen once, with 0.25% to 0.3% in the top ten. Sequencing was carried out using cord blood. The source is a newborn girl in good health.

The CDR3 reads CASSYMGLADNNEQFF. Here the CDR3 DNA reads TGTGCCAGCAGTTACATGGGACTAGCGGACAACAATGAGCAGTTCTTC. V and J are TRBV12-3 or TRBV12-4 and TRBJ2-1, with 11 bases fitting TRBD2. V shed 4 bases and J 5 bases; nucleotides not matched to a gene: 7. This CDR3 is 16 amino acids long.

J is TRBJ2-7 and V is TRBV27; D is ambiguous. V dropped 2 bases and J dropped 3 bases, with 14 bases sitting between them. The CDR3 sequence is 15 residues long. Germline V gene data show CDR1 as MNHEY and CDR2 as SMNVEV (reference sequence). CDR3: CASSLGTGPYYEQYF. The CDR3 DNA sequence: TGTGCCAGCAGTTTAGGAACCGGACCTTACTACGAGCAGTACTTC.

This clonotype was counted between two and nine times. The V call is TRBV13, the J call TRBJ2-7; D possibly corresponds to TRBD2 (5 bases). The CDR3 has 17 residues. With 0 bases removed from V and 0 bases from J, the gap between germline ends came to 15 bases. The germline V gene has CDR1 PRHDT and CDR2 FYEKMQ (reference sequence). The CDR3 is CASSLGLSGTRSYEQYF. The DNA of the CDR3 is TGTGCCAGCAGCTTAGGCCTATCGGGAACCCGCTCCTACGAGCAGTACTTC.

J is TRBJ1-6 and V is TRBV12-3 or TRBV12-4; D call uncertain. Trimming cost V 4 bases and J 7 bases, with 14 bases left between them. This CDR3 contains 15 residues. The CDR3 bases are TGTGCCAGCAGTTCTTTTGGACGCCCCAATTCACCCCTCCACTTT. It is translated as CASSSFGRPNSPLHF.